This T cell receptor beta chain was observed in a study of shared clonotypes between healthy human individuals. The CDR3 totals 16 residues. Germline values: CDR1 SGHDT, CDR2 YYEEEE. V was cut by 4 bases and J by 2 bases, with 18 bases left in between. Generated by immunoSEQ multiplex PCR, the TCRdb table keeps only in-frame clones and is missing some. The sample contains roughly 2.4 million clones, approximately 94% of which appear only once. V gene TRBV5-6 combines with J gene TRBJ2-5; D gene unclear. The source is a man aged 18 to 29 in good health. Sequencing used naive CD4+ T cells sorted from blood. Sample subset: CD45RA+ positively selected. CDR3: CASSHAITTTQETQYF. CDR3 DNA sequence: TGTGCCAGCAGCCACGCTATAACTACCACACAAGAGACCCAGTACTTC.